The text below deals with one T cell receptor beta chain. Its antigen is not known. The CDR3 covers 15 residues. V lost 2 bases to trimming and J lost 2 bases, with 12 bases between them. Looked up from germline, CDR1 is LNHDA and CDR2 is SQIVND (reference sequence). This specimen belongs to a study of healthy donors' naive CD4 and CD8 T cells. A linear amplification protocol produced the TCR libraries from approximately 460 ng of total RNA. Per the original methods: 86,000 or so TCR alpha transcripts were sequenced from 5 healthy donors. TCRdb fed the reads into MiXCR, producing one record per CDR3 protein. The V and J calls come from TCRdb's annotation, not from the publication. The data contain roughly 200,000 distinct CDR3 sequences, about 76% of them singletons. Sorting defined naive CD4+ as CD4+CD8-CD45RO-CD45RA+ and naive CD8+ as CD8+CD4-CD45RA+CD27bright. Study-level points and caveats: Positive CDR3 charge linked to CD4+ cells, negative to CD8+ cells. Reportedly, most V and J gene segments showed naive CD4+ versus CD8+ bias.

What was sequenced was naive CD4+ and CD8+ T cells sorted from blood, pooled from several donors. The sequence came from a pool of human donors in good health; the sample pools cells from several healthy donors. V usage is TRBV19 and J usage is TRBJ1-1; D uncertain. CDR3 in amino acids: CASSILPGLNTEAFF. The CDR3 DNA follows: TGTGCCAGTAGTATACTCCCCGGACTTAACACTGAAGCTTTCTTT.